Listed below are T cell receptor beta chains from one sample, sequenced in a study of blood T cell repertoires in COVID-19. Produced via immunoSEQ multiplex PCR; TCRdb's table is partial and in-frame only. The table has fewer than 350,000 clones, 85% to 90% seen once. The sequenced material came from peripheral blood. The origin of the receptors is a man in his forties with acute or convalescent COVID-19. The CDR3 runs from the conserved cysteine through the conserved F or W. D genes are given only for firm matches. Rows may omit the clone size; those that give it use once, few, many or a size class.

d_call j_call clone_size v_call cdr3_nt cdr3_aa
- TRBJ2-1 once TRBV4-1 TGCGCCAGCAGCCAAGTGTCCGGGTTTAATGAGCAGTTCTTC CASSQVSGFNEQFF
- TRBJ2-3 - TRBV18 TGTGCCAGCTCAAGCTTTTCTAGCACAGATACGCAGTATTTT CASSSFSSTDTQYF
TRBD2 TRBJ2-2 - TRBV9 TGTGCCAGCAGCGTAGCGGCGGGGGTAACTCCCGGGGAGCTGTTTTTT CASSVAAGVTPGELFF
- TRBJ1-2 - TRBV23-1 TGCGCCAGCAGACCGGTTCGGACAGAAACATATGGCTACACCTTC CASRPVRTETYGYTF
TRBD1 TRBJ1-4 - TRBV5-1 TGCGCCAGCAGCTTGTTAGGGACAGATGGTGAAAAACTGTTTTTT CASSLLGTDGEKLFF
- TRBJ1-1 - TRBV4-1 TGCGCCAGCAGCCAAGATGGCCAGCGGAGCACTGAAGCTTTCTTT CASSQDGQRSTEAFF
- TRBJ1-2 once TRBV7-2 TGTGCCAGCAGCTTAGACCAGGGAGGGTATGGCTACACCTTC CASSLDQGGYGYTF
- TRBJ1-2 - TRBV19 TGTGCCAGTAGTATTAACAGGCGCCAAGATGGCTACACCTTC CASSINRRQDGYTF
- TRBJ2-7 - TRBV6-5 TGTGCCAGCAGTTACGGGGGCATAGCCTACGAGCAGTACTTC CASSYGGIAYEQYF
- TRBJ2-7 - TRBV5-4 TGTGCCAGCAGCTTGGGCGGGGGCAAATCCTACGAGCAGTACTTC CASSLGGGKSYEQYF
TRBD2 TRBJ2-1 - TRBV2 TGTGCCAGCAGTGGCGTAGTTAGCGGGGGGGTCGAGTTCTTC CASSGVVSGGVEFF
- TRBJ2-1 - TRBV14 TGTGCCAGCAGCCACAGTACCAATGAGCAGTTCTTC CASSHSTNEQFF
TRBD1 TRBJ1-3 - TRBV2 TGTGCCAGCAGTGCCAGGGGGATGAGAAACACCATATATTTT CASSARGMRNTIYF
- TRBJ2-1 - TRBV19 TGTGCCAGTAGTCAGGCGAGGAGGGCCTACAATGAGCAGTTCTTC CASSQARRAYNEQFF
- TRBJ2-2 - TRBV5-1 TGCGCCAGCAGCTTGGAAGGGGCGCGTGGCACCGGGGAGCTGTTTTTT CASSLEGARGTGELFF
TRBD1 TRBJ1-1 - TRBV27 TGTGCCAGCAGTCAATCGACAGGGGATAGGTTCAGCACTGAAGCTTTCTTT CASSQSTGDRFSTEAFF
TRBD1 TRBJ1-2 few TRBV2 TGTGCCAGCAGTGAAAGGGGACAGGGAGATGGCTACACCTTC CASSERGQGDGYTF
TRBD1 TRBJ2-3 once TRBV5-4 TGTGCCAGCAGCTTGCGGACAGGGGCGGGAGATACGCAGTATTTT CASSLRTGAGDTQYF
- TRBJ2-3 - TRBV12-3/TRBV12-4 TGTGCCACCAACCGGGGTTACACAGATACGCAGTATTTT CATNRGYTDTQYF
- TRBJ1-3 once TRBV6-5 TGTGCCAGCAGAGACAGTGGAAACACCATATATTTT CASRDSGNTIYF
- TRBJ2-1 - TRBV6-5 TGTGCCAGCAGTAATTCGGACAGATCGGGAGAGCAGTTCTTC CASSNSDRSGEQFF
- TRBJ2-3 - TRBV2 TGTGCCAGCAGTGAAGGGACTGGGTGGGATACGCAGTATTTT CASSEGTGWDTQYF
TRBD1 TRBJ1-1 - TRBV5-4 TGTGCCAGCAGCTTAGACAGGGTTGGAAGCACTGAAGCTTTCTTT CASSLDRVGSTEAFF
TRBD1 TRBJ2-2 - TRBV19 TGTGCCAGTAGTATGGGACAGGGGGCTCAGGACACCGGGGAGCTGTTTTTT CASSMGQGAQDTGELFF
- TRBJ1-1 few TRBV5-1 TGCGCCAGCAGCCTACAGGGAACTGAAGCTTTCTTT CASSLQGTEAFF
- TRBJ1-1 - TRBV6-5 TGTGCCAGCAGTTCCGACAGATTCACTGAAGCTTTCTTT CASSSDRFTEAFF
TRBD1 TRBJ1-1 - TRBV3-1/TRBV3-2 TGTGCCAGCAGCCGACGGGACAGGGTGACTGAAGCTTTCTTT CASSRRDRVTEAFF
- TRBJ2-1 - TRBV7-6 TGTGCCAGCAGCCCAGGTAATGAGCAGTTCTTC CASSPGNEQFF
- TRBJ1-1 - TRBV2 TGTGCCAGCACAACTACGTCGAACACTGAAGCTTTCTTT CASTTTSNTEAFF
TRBD1 TRBJ2-4 - TRBV3-1/TRBV3-2 TGTGCCAGCAGCCAAGATTGGGCAGGGGGTATCCTAGCCAAAAACATTCAGTACTTC CASSQDWAGGILAKNIQYF
TRBD1 TRBJ2-2 - TRBV7-9 TGTGCCAGCACCCCGACAGGGGCGAACACCGGGGAGCTGTTTTTT CASTPTGANTGELFF
TRBD2 TRBJ2-4 - TRBV6-5 TGTGCCAGCGACTACGGGGGGGCAGCCAAAAACATTCAGTACTTC CASDYGGAAKNIQYF
TRBD1 TRBJ2-7 - TRBV28 TGTGCCAGCAGTCTCCCGGACAGGATCTACGAGCAGTACTTC CASSLPDRIYEQYF
- TRBJ2-7 - TRBV2 TGTGCCGGAGGACGGTTATACGAGCAGTACTTC CAGGRLYEQYF
- TRBJ2-1 - TRBV6-5 TGTGCCAGCAGTCTCCGGGGGTACAATGAGCAGTTCTTC CASSLRGYNEQFF